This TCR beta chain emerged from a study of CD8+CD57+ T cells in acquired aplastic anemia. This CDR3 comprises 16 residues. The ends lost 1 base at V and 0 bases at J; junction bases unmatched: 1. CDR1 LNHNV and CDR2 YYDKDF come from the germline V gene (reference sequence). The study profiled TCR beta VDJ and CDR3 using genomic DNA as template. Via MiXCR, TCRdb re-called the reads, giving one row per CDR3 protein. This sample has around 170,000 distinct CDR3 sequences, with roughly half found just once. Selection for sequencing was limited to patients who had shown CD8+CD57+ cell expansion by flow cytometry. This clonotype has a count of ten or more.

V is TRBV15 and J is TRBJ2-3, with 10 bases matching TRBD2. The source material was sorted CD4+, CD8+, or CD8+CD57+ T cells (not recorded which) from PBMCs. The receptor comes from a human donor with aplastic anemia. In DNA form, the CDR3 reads TGTGCCACCAGCAGAGGACTAGCGGGTAGCACAGATACGCAGTATTTT. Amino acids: CATSRGLAGSTDTQYF.